This T cell receptor (beta chain) was obtained from a study of control samples from healthy donors and cancer patients. Germline CDR1 is SGHDT and CDR2 is YYEEEE. CDR3 length: 16 amino acids. V shed 4 bases and J shed 2 bases, with 17 bases lying between them. Measured with immunoSEQ multiplex PCR; TCRdb has only the in-frame clones, and not every one. In the table there are 75,000 to 90,000 clones, 89% of which are singletons. The rearrangement joins TRBV5-6 to TRBJ2-3; a possible D gene is TRBD2 (6 bases). The sequence derives from a man aged 50 to 59 in good health. Sequenced material: blood. The CDR3 DNA reads TGTGCCAGCAGCCTGACGGCGGGATTGTCCACAGATACGCAGTATTTT. This translates into CASSLTAGLSTDTQYF.